These T cell receptor beta chains were read from a single sample in a study of T cells in Graves' hyperthyroidism and ophthalmopathy. TCRdb fed the multiplex PCR reads into MiXCR, producing one record per CDR3 protein. The sample consists of about 500,000 distinct CDR3 sequences, roughly 17% of them appearing once. Sequenced: blood. The receptor source for this set is a woman aged 18-29 years with Graves' ophthalmopathy. Each CDR3 is given with its conserved first and last residue. The D gene is left open where the match is weak. Expanded clones are given a class, and other clones once, few, many or no size at all.

J,V,D,size,CDR3,DNA
TRBJ2-1,TRBV5-1,.,few,CASMVEDPSYNEQFF,TGCGCCAGCATGGTCGAGGACCCCTCCTACAATGAGCAGTTCTTC
TRBJ2-3,TRBV5-1,.,many,CASSLAGQLTDTQYF,TGCGCCAGCAGCTTGGCTGGACAGCTCACAGATACGCAGTATTTT
TRBJ2-7,TRBV4-1,TRBD1,few,CASSGQGAEQYF,TGCGCCAGCAGTGGACAGGGAGCCGAGCAGTACTTC
TRBJ2-4,TRBV5-5,.,.,CASSLATGSITKNIQYF,TGTGCCAGCAGCTTGGCTACAGGGTCAATAACCAAAAACATTCAGTACTTC
TRBJ2-4,TRBV20-1,TRBD2,.,CSARDMSGGSGKNIQYF,TGCAGTGCTAGAGATATGAGCGGGGGCTCAGGCAAAAACATTCAGTACTTC
TRBJ2-7,TRBV20-1,TRBD2,few,CSARGRTSGSWTYEQYF,TGCAGTGCTAGAGGAAGGACTAGCGGGAGTTGGACCTACGAGCAGTACTTC
TRBJ2-1,TRBV27,TRBD2,.,CASSLWTSGGRNEQFF,TGTGCCAGCAGTTTATGGACTAGCGGGGGGAGGAATGAGCAGTTCTTC
TRBJ1-3,TRBV20-1,.,few,CSARMRGAGGNTIYF,TGCAGTGCTAGAATGCGGGGGGCCGGTGGAAACACCATATATTTT
TRBJ1-2,TRBV28,.,many,CASSSQEIYGYTF,TGTGCCAGCAGTTCACAGGAGATCTATGGCTACACCTTC
TRBJ2-1,TRBV2,.,many,CASSVHETSPNEQFF,TGTGCCAGCAGTGTGCACGAGACATCCCCCAATGAGCAGTTCTTC
TRBJ2-1,TRBV7-3,TRBD2,many,CASSSRLAGNNEQFF,TGTGCCAGCAGCTCCCGACTAGCGGGGAACAATGAGCAGTTCTTC
TRBJ2-2,TRBV2,.,few,CASSWIQTNTGELFF,TGTGCCAGCAGCTGGATCCAAACGAACACCGGGGAGCTGTTTTTT
TRBJ1-3,TRBV7-9,.,few,CASSSGTTGNTIYF,TGTGCCAGCAGCTCCGGGACGACAGGAAACACCATATATTTT
TRBJ1-1,TRBV30,TRBD1,many,CARGQGGTEAFF,TGTGCTCGGGGACAGGGCGGGACTGAAGCTTTCTTT
TRBJ2-3,TRBV6-4,TRBD2,.,CASSEIAGSTDTQYF,TGTGCCAGCAGTGAAATAGCGGGGAGCACAGATACGCAGTATTTT
TRBJ1-1,TRBV7-3,.,many,CASSLGGTSEAFF,TGTGCCAGCAGCTTAGGGGGCACCTCTGAAGCTTTCTTT
TRBJ1-3,TRBV12-3/TRBV12-4,.,many,CASSRDGGNTIYF,TGTGCCAGCAGTAGGGACGGCGGAAACACCATATATTTT
TRBJ2-7,TRBV30,.,few,CAWSRDTGHEQYF,TGTGCCTGGAGCAGGGATACAGGGCACGAGCAGTACTTC
TRBJ1-2,TRBV30,.,many,CAWSVSQGYTF,TGTGCCTGGAGTGTAAGCCAGGGCTACACCTTC
TRBJ1-1,TRBV7-9,.,many,CASSLEEAGEAFF,TGTGCCAGCAGCTTAGAAGAGGCAGGAGAAGCTTTCTTT
TRBJ2-1,TRBV7-3,TRBD2,many,CASSTGLASNEQFF,TGTGCCAGCAGCACGGGACTAGCAAGCAATGAGCAGTTCTTC
TRBJ1-3,TRBV6-5,.,.,CASSYSETGTGNTIYF,TGTGCCAGCAGTTACTCGGAGACCGGGACGGGAAACACCATATATTTT
TRBJ1-2,TRBV28,.,.,CASSPKPPGPGYGYTF,TGTGCCAGCAGTCCTAAACCGCCGGGACCGGGCTATGGCTACACCTTC
TRBJ2-1,TRBV2,TRBD1,many,CASRGQGAGNEQFF,TGTGCCAGCAGAGGACAGGGGGCAGGTAATGAGCAGTTCTTC
TRBJ2-5,TRBV4-2,TRBD2,few,CASRLGGGLAGEQETQYF,TGTGCCAGCAGGCTCGGGGGTGGACTAGCGGGAGAACAAGAGACCCAGTACTTC
TRBJ2-1,TRBV11-2,TRBD2,many,CASSLTSGVNEQFF,TGTGCCAGCAGCTTGACTAGCGGGGTGAATGAGCAGTTCTTC
TRBJ2-4,TRBV20-1,.,many,CSGVSGRTKNIQYF,TGCAGTGGGGTCTCGGGGAGAACCAAAAACATTCAGTACTTC
TRBJ1-1,TRBV7-9,.,many,CASSLARRVNTEAFF,TGTGCCAGCAGCTTAGCGAGAAGGGTGAACACTGAAGCTTTCTTT